This T cell receptor beta chain emerged from a study of CXCR3-negative and CXCR3-positive naive CD8 T cells. Study-level findings and limits: Naive cells with CXCR3 showed TRB CDR3s that were more hydrophobic than those in CXCR3-negative naive cells.

5' RACE that incorporated UMI labels was used to prepare the TRB cDNA libraries. TCRdb reprocessed the 5' RACE reads, keeping one entry per CDR3 protein, no DNA. The ten top clones account for roughly 1.2%, within a sample of 6,500 to 7,000 distinct CDR3 sequences. Looked up from germline, CDR1 is LGHNA and CDR2 is YNFKEQ. The CDR3 extends over 14 amino acids. Measured by frequency, this clonotype is medium-sized. Its cognate antigen is unknown. The sample comprised naive CXCR3+ CD8+ T cells from blood. Indicated subset: CD45RO-CCR7+CD27+CD95- naive CD8+ T cells expressing CXCR3 (TNR3+). The chain joins TRBV4-2 to TRBJ2-7. The origin of this receptor is a human donor in good health. Some clones in this sample may be carry-over from other donors' samples. The CDR3 spells CASSQDDVSYEQYF.